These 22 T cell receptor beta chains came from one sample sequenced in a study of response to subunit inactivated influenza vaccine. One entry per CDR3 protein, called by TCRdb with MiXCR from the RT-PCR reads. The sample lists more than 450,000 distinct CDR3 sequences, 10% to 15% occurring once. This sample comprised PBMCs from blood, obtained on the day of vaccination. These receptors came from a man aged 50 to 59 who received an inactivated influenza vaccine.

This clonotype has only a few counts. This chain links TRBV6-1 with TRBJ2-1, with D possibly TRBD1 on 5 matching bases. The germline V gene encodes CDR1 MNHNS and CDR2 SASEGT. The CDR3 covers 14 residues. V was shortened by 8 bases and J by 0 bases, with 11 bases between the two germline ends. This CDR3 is CASGAASSYNEQFF. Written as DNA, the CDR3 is TGTGCCAGCGGGGCAGCCAGCTCCTACAATGAGCAGTTCTTC.

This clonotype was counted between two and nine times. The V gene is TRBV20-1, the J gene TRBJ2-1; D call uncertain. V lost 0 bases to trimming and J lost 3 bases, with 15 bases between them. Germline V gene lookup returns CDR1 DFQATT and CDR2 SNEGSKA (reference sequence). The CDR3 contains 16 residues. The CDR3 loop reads CSARDLAWTDYNEQFF. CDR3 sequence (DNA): TGCAGTGCTAGAGATCTTGCGTGGACCGACTACAATGAGCAGTTCTTC.

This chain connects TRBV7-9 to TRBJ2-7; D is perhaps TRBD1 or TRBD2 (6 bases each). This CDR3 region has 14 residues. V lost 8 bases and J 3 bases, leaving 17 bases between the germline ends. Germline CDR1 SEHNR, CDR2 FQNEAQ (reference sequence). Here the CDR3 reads CASGGNRDFYEQYF. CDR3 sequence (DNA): TGTGCCAGCGGGGGGAACAGGGACTTCTACGAGCAGTACTTC.

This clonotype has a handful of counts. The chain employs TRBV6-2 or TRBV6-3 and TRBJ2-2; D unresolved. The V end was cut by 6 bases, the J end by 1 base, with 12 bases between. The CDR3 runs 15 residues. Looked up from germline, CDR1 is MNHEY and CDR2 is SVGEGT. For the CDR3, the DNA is TGTGCCAGCAGGCCATCCGGCGGGAACACCGGGGAGCTGTTTTTT. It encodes CASRPSGGNTGELFF.

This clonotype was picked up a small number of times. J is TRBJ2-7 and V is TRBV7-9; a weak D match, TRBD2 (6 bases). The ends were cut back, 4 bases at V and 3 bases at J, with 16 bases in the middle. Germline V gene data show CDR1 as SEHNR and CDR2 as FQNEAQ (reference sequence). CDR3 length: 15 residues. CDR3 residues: CASSSLRVSGYEQYF. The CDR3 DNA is TGTGCCAGCAGCTCCCTGAGGGTTAGCGGCTACGAGCAGTACTTC.

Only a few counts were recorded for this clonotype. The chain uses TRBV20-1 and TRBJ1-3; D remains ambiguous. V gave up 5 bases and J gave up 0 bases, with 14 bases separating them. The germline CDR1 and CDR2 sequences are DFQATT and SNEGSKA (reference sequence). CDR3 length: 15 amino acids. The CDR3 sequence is CSAVSGSYSGNTIYF. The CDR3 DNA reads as TGCAGTGCTGTATCCGGGAGTTACTCTGGAAACACCATATATTTT.

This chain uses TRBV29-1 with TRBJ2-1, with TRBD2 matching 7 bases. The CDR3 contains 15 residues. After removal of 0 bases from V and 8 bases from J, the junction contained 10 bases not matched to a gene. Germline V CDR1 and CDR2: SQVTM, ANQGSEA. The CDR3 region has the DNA TGCAGCGTTGAAGAAAGGTTAGCGGGTTTGTATGAGCAGTTCTTC. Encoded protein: CSVEERLAGLYEQFF.

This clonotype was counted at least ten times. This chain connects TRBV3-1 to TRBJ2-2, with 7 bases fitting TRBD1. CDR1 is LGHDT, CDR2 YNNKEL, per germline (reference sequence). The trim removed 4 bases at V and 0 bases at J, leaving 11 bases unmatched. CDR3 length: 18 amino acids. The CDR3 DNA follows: TGTGCCAGCAGCCCCCAGCCGATGACAGGGTCGAACACCGGGGAGCTGTTTTTT. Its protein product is CASSPQPMTGSNTGELFF.

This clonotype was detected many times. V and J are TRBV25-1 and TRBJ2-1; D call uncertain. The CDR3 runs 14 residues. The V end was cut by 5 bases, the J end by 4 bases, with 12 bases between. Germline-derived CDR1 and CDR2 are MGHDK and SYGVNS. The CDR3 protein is CASSPPGPYNEQFF. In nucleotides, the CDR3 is TGTGCCAGCAGTCCTCCCGGGCCTTACAATGAGCAGTTCTTC. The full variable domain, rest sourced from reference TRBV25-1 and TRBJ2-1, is EADIYQTPRYLVIGTGKKITLECSQTMGHDKMYWYQQDPGMELHLIHYSYGVNSTEKGDLSSESTVSRIRTEHFPLTLESARPSHTSQYLCASSPPGPYNEQFFGPGTRLTVL.

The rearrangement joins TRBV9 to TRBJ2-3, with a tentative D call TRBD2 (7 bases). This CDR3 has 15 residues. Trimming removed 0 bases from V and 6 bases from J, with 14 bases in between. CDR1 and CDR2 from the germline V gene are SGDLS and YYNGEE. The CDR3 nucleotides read TGTGCCAGCAGCGTAGGGTGGGGGGGCCAGGATACGCAGTATTTT. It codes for CASSVGWGGQDTQYF.

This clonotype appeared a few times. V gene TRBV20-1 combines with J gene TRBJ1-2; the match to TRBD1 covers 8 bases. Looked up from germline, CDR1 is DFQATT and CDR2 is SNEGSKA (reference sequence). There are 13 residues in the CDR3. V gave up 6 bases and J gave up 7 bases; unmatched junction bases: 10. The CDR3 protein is CSATSGGEGGYTF. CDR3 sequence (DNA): TGCAGTGCGACCTCAGGGGGCGAGGGTGGCTACACCTTC.

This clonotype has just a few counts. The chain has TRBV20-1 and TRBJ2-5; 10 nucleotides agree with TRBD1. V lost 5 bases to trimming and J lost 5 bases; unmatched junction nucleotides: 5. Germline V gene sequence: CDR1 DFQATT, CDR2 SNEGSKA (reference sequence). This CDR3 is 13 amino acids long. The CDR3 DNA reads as TGCAGTGCTCGACAGGGGGCACGGGAGACCCAGTACTTC. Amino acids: CSARQGARETQYF.

CDR3 amino acids: CASSQIGRENNSPLHF. The CDR3 DNA reads TGCGCCAGCAGCCAGATTGGACGGGAAAATAATTCACCCCTCCACTTT. The chain uses TRBV4-1 and TRBJ1-6; D uncertain. CDR3 length: 16 amino acids. Trimming removed 3 bases at V and 5 bases at J, with 14 bases between. Germline CDR1 MGHRA, CDR2 YSYEKL.

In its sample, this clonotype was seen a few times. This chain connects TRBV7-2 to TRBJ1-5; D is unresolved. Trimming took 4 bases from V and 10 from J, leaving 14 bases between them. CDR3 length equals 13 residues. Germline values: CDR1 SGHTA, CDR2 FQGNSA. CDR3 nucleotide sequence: TGTGCCAGCAGCTCCCGGCAGGCCGATCCCCAGCATTTT. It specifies CASSSRQADPQHF.

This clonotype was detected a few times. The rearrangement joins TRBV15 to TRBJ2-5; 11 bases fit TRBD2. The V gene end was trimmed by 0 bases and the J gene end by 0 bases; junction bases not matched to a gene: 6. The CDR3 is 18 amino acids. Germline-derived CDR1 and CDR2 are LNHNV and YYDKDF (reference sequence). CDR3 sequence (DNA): TGTGCCACCAGCAGAGACGAAGCACTAGCGGGGGACCAAGAGACCCAGTACTTC. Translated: CATSRDEALAGDQETQYF.

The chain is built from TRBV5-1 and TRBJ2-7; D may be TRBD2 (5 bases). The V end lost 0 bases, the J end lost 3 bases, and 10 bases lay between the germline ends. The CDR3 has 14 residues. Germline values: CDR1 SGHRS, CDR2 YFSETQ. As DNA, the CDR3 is TGCGCCAGCAGCTTGGCCTCGGCGGGCTACGAGCAGTACTTC. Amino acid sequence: CASSLASAGYEQYF.

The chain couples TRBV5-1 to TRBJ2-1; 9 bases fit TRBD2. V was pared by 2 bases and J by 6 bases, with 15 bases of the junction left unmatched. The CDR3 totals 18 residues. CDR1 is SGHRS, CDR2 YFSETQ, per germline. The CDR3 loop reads CASSLSAWSGGRGNEQFF. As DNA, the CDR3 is TGCGCCAGCAGCTTATCTGCCTGGTCCGGCGGGAGGGGCAATGAGCAGTTCTTC. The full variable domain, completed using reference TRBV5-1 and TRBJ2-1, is KAGVTQTPRYLIKTRGQQVTLSCSPISGHRSVSWYQQTPGQGLQFLFEYFSETQRNKGNFPGRFSGRQFSNSRSEMNVSTLELGDSALYLCASSLSAWSGGRGNEQFFGPGTRLTVL.

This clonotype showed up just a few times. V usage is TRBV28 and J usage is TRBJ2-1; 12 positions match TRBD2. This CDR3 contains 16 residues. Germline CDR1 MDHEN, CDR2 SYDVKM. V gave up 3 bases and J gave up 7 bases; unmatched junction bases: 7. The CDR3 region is CASSLLAGGPRNEQFF. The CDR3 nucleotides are TGTGCCAGCAGTTTGCTAGCGGGAGGGCCTCGGAATGAGCAGTTCTTC.

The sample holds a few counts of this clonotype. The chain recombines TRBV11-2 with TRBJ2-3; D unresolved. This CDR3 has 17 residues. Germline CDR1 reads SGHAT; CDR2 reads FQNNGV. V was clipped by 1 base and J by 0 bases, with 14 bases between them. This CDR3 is CASSLGAQLPSTDTQYF. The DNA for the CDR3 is TGTGCCAGCAGCTTAGGGGCACAACTCCCGAGCACAGATACGCAGTATTTT.

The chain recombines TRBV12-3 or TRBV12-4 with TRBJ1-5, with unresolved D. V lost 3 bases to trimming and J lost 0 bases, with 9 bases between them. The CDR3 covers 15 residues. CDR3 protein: CASSFDGDSNQPQHF. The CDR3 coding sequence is TGTGCCAGCAGTTTCGACGGGGATAGCAATCAGCCCCAGCATTTT.

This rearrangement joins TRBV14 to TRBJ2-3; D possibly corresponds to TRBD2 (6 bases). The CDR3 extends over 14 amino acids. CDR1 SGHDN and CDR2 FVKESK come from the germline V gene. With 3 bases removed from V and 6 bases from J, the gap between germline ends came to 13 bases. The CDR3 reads CASSHSLARDTQYF. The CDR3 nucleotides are TGTGCCAGCAGCCACAGCCTAGCGAGGGATACGCAGTATTTT.

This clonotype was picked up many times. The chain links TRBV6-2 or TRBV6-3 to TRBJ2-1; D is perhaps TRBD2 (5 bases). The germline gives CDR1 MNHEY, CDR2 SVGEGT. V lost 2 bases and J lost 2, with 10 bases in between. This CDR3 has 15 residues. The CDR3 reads CASSYSRGPYNEQFF. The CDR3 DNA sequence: TGTGCCAGCAGTTACAGCCGGGGTCCCTACAATGAGCAGTTCTTC.